This T cell receptor (beta chain) was profiled in a study of monozygotic twins with cystic fibrosis. Points from the study as a whole: Nucleotide-identical clonotype sharing was significantly higher within monozygotic CF twin pairs than between unrelated CF individuals.

CDR1 is ENHRY, CDR2 SYGVKD, per germline. V was trimmed by 2 bases and J by 6 bases, leaving 10 bases between them. The CDR3 sequence is 14 residues long. Produced via immunoSEQ multiplex PCR; TCRdb's table is partial and in-frame only. The sample lists approximately 25,000 clones, more than 85% occurring once. This clone appeared a single time. The antigen remains undetermined. Source material: blood. The sequence was collected from a girl aged 2 to 9 with cystic fibrosis. The rearrangement links TRBV10-3 to TRBJ2-2, with D maybe TRBD2 (5 bases). CDR3 residues: CAISEGLAAGELFF. CDR3 DNA: TGTGCCATCAGTGAGGGGCTAGCTGCCGGGGAGCTGTTTTTT.